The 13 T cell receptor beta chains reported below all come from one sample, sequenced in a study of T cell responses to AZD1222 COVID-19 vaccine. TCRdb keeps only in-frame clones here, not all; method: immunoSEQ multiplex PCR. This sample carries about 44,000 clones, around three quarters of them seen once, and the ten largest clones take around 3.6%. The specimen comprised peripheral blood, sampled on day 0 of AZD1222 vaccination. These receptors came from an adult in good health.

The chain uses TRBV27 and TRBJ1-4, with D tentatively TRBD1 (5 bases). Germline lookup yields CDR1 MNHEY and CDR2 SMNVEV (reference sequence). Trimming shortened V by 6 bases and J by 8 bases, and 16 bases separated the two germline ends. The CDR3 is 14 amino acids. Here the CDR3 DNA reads TGTGCCAGCAGAAGTGGGGGGAAAGGCGAAAAACTGTTTTTT. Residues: CASRSGGKGEKLFF.

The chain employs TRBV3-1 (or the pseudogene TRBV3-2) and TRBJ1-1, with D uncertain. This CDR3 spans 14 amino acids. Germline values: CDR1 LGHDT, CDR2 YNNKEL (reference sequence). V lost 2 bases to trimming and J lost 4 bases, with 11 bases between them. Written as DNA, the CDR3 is TGTGCCAGCAGCCAAATTCCCCTCGGCACTGAAGCTTTCTTT. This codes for CASSQIPLGTEAFF.

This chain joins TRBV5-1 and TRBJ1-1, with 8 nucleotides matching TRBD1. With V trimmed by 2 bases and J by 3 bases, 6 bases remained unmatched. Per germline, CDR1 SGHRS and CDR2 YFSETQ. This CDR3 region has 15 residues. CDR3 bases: TGCGCCAGCAGCTTTTGGGGACAGGCAGACACTGAAGCTTTCTTT. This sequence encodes CASSFWGQADTEAFF.

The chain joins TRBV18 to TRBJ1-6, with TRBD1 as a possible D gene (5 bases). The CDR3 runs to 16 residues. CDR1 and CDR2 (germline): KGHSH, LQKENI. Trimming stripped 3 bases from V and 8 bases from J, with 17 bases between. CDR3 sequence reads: CASSPAGRGAYSPLHF. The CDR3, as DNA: TGTGCCAGCTCACCCGCGGGGAGGGGTGCGTATTCACCCCTCCACTTT.

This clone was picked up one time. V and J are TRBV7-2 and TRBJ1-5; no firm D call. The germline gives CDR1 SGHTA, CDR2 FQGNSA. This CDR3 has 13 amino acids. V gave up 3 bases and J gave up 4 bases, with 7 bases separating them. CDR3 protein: CASSFSVNQPQHF. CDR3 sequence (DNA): TGTGCCAGCAGCTTTTCAGTAAATCAGCCCCAGCATTTT.

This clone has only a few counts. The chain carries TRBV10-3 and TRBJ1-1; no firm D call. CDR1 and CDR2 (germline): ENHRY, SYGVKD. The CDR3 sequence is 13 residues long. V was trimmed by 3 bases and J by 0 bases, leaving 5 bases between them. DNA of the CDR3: TGTGCCATCAGTGAACAGATGAACACTGAAGCTTTCTTT. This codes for CAISEQMNTEAFF.

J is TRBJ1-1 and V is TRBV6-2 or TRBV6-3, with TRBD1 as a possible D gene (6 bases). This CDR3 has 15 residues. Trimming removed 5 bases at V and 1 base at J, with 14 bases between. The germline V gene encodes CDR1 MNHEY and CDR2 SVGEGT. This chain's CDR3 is CASSRGGGGNTEAFF. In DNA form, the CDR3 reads TGTGCCAGCAGTCGCGGGGGCGGAGGGAACACTGAAGCTTTCTTT.

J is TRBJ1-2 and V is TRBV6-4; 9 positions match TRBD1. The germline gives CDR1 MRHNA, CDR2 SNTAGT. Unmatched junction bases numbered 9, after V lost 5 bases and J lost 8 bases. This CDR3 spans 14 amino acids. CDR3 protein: CASSLSGTGHGYTF. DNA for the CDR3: TGTGCCAGCAGTCTTTCCGGGACAGGGCACGGCTACACCTTC.

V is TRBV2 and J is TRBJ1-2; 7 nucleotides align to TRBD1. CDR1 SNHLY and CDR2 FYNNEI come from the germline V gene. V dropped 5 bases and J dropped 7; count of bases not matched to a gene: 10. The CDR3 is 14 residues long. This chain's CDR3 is CASSPDRDYGGYTF. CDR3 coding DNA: TGTGCCAGCAGTCCCGACAGGGATTATGGTGGCTACACCTTC. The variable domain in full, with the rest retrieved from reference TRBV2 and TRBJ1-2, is EPEVTQTPSHQVTQMGQEVILRCVPISNHLYFYWYRQILGQKVEFLVSFYNNEISEKSEIFDDQFSVERPDGSNFTLKIRSTKLEDSAMYFCASSPDRDYGGYTFGSGTRLTVV.

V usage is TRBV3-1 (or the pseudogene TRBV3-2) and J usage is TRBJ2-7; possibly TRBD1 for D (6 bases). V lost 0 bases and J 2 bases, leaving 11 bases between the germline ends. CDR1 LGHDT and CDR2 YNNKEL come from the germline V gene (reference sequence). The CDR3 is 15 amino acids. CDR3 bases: TGTGCCAGCAGCCAAGAACCACAGGGTCCCTACGAGCAGTACTTC. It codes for CASSQEPQGPYEQYF.

The DNA for the CDR3 is TGTGCCAGCAGTTACGGGGAGGGGGATCAGCCCCAGCATTTT. The encoded protein is CASSYGEGDQPQHF. The V and J genes are TRBV6-6 and TRBJ1-5; D perhaps matches TRBD1 (6 bases). Germline CDR1 and CDR2: MNHNY and SVGAGI (reference sequence). This CDR3 has 14 residues. The germline V and J ends were trimmed by 2 bases and 5 bases, with 10 bases remaining between them.

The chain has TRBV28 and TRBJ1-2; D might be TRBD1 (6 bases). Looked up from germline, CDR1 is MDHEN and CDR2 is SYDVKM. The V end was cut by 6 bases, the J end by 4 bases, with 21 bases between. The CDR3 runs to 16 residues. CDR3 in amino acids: CASRNDLGGRGYGYTF. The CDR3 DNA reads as TGTGCCAGCAGGAACGACCTAGGGGGGCGCGGCTATGGCTACACCTTC.

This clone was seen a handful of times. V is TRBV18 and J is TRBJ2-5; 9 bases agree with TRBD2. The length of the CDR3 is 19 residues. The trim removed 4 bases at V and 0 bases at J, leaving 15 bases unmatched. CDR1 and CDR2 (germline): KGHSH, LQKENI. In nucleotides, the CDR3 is TGTGCCAGCTCACACGCGGCTAGCGGGGTCCTCGGAAACCAAGAGACCCAGTACTTC. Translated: CASSHAASGVLGNQETQYF.